This record looks at one T cell receptor (beta chain) sequence and its context. This clonotype was counted a few times. Its cognate antigen has yet to be identified. No base-level quality is on record; no much larger clone is a single base apart. Library creation used 5' RACE. Sequencing was carried out with an Illumina HiSeq 2500. The second PCR ran for about 7 to 11 cycles and used a J-beta primer mix along with a sample-barcoded 5' primer. A unique molecular identifier was introduced onto each TCR beta cDNA molecule by a template-switch 5' adaptor carrying 12 random nucleotides. At least 3 million CDR3-containing paired-end reads were obtained from each sample. First-strand cDNA synthesis was performed from all RNA using the Mint cDNA synthesis kit, with priming by a TRBC-specific oligonucleotide. After uracil-DNA glycosylase treatment, a first 18-cycle PCR used universal primers M1SS and BC2_uni_R on all cDNA. Under the source paper's analysis protocol: Each sample was normalized by randomly selecting 1 million high-quality reads, each carrying a distinct molecular identifier. Reads sharing molecular identifiers were discarded rather than binned into consensus sequences. MiTCR, run with a Q25 quality threshold and the strictest error-elimination algorithm, handled CDR3 identification, clonotype clustering and error correction. A nonparametric unseen species model with Euler transformation was used to estimate lower-bound total TCR beta diversity. In TCRdb, the public reads were trimmed at Q25 with fastp and aligned with MiXCR, with productive beta chains retained. Entries are consolidated by CDR3 protein sequence, retaining the most common genes and DNA. The V and J calls, along with clone size, are taken from TCRdb and not from the paper's own processing. The sample table shows about 800,000 distinct CDR3 sequences, and around 25% are seen once. The ten largest make up approximately 3.7% of the sample.

The germline ends are 14 bases apart after V is trimmed by 7 bases and J by 4 bases. CDR1 and CDR2 (MNHNS, SASEGT) derive from the germline V gene. From its cysteine to its phenylalanine, the CDR3 spans 14 amino acids. Here the CDR3 DNA is all that survives: 42 bases in frame from base 1. The roughly 39 donors, aged about 6 to 95 years, were systemically healthy Caucasian individuals from Russia. Each donor gave ten milliliters of peripheral blood, collected into EDTA-treated Vacutainer tubes. PBMCs were isolated by Ficoll-Paque density-gradient centrifugation, with at least 6 million obtained per sample. Total RNA was extracted from PBMCs with Trizol reagent, with at least 6 micrograms obtained per sample. Naive CD45RAhigh/CD27high T cell percentages were measured by flow cytometry on a PBMC aliquot from every donor. This specimen comes from a study of blood T cells in healthy people across ages (dated by TCRdb to the mid-2010s). Some background on the complete study: In model experiments, roughly one uniquely barcoded TCR beta cDNA molecule per two T cells was captured by template switching. To track age-related changes in TCR beta repertoire diversity, the study relied on deep sequencing normalized with unique cDNA molecular identifiers. The donors were split into four age groups: young (average 16 years), middle-aged (39), aged (62) and long-lived (over 80). Using the same blood draw, the study looked at two additional independent replicas of 1 million unique cDNA reads for two donors, one aged 18 to 30 and the other aged 80 or older.

Study-level results and caveats: Donor CMV infection status was unknown, potentially confounding age-related changes in expanded clonotypes. Compared with the aged group, the long-lived group had more naive CD4+ T cells, fewer expanded clones and increased TCR diversity, suggesting age selection. As age increased, observed TCR beta diversity per million T cells dropped in a roughly linear way, and a significant reduction was already evident by age 40. Since profiling was done on bulk unsorted PBMCs, naive and antigen-experienced compartments could not be conclusively compared. Estimates of total diversity based on one million sequenced T cells were regarded as lower bounds and as underestimates. There was a strong correlation between observed TCR beta diversity and the percentage of naive T cells measured by flow cytometry.

Another study also made use of these data, one on T cells of mothers and their children. The second study's authors report: The donors were nine systemically healthy Caucasian individuals, made up of three mothers and their six children. cDNA synthesis used all of the extracted RNA, with approximately 1.4 ug of RNA in each 15 ul reaction. Sample barcodes and 2-4 random nucleotides were added via the M1S primer in the second PCR. Over 8.5 million TCR beta CDR3 reads were obtained for each mother, and millions of reads were obtained for each child. Thymic selection shapes the output of TCR recombination in a similar way in related and unrelated pairs, and inherited differences have a minor effect. Normalized repertoire overlap was always slightly but never significantly higher in related than unrelated mother-child pairs. No persistent microchimeric T cell clones were found, with a detection sensitivity of approximately 110 clones per million clonotypes. The study used deep NGS to compare TCR beta repertoires of mothers and children, seeking features distinguishing related mother-child pairs from unrelated individuals. On average, the children were about 12 +/- 4 years old, while the mothers were about 38 +/- 4 years old. After adapters were ligated using NEBNext reagents, the libraries underwent 100+100 nt paired-end sequencing on an Illumina HiSeq 2000. To prevent cross-contamination, the mother and child libraries were prepared a month apart and were sequenced in separate runs. Each donor had between about 450,000 and 2,300,000 distinct TCR beta clonotypes identified. Naive TCR beta clonotypes were estimated from low-frequency clonotypes matched to each donor's FACS-determined naive share, without sorting.

This receptor was obtained from a boy aged 5-17 years in good health. The sequencing sample was made of blood. The V and J segments used are TRBV6-1 and TRBJ1-5; the D gene remains uncertain. The nucleotide sequence reads as follows: TGTGCCAGCACTGAGGTATTTATGAATCAGCCCCAGCATTTT. The encoded protein is CASTEVFMNQPQHF.